This is a list of T cell receptor beta chains from one sample in a study of blood T cell repertoires in COVID-19. Measured with immunoSEQ multiplex PCR; TCRdb has only the in-frame clones, and not every one. The table includes about 150,000 clones, around 89% detected once. The sequencing sample was made of peripheral blood. Receptors originate from a man aged 55-75 years with acute or convalescent COVID-19. CDR3s include the opening cysteine and the closing phenylalanine or tryptophan. The D gene is left open where the match is weak. The size entry is marked missing in some rows and otherwise reads once, few, many or a size class.

TRBD1	17	TRBV18	.	TRBJ1-6	CASSPYPGGVGNSPLHF	TGTGCCAGCTCACCATATCCAGGGGGAGTCGGTAATTCACCCCTCCACTTT
.	14	TRBV5-4	.	TRBJ1-1	CASSSAQGPTEAFF	TGTGCCAGCAGCTCGGCACAGGGACCCACTGAAGCTTTCTTT
.	15	TRBV7-3	.	TRBJ2-5	CASSLAGARQETQYF	TGTGCCAGCAGCTTAGCGGGGGCACGACAAGAGACCCAGTACTTC
.	16	TRBV5-1	.	TRBJ2-1	CASRFGTRIPYNEQFF	TGCGCCAGCAGATTCGGGACACGGATCCCCTACAATGAGCAGTTCTTC
.	16	TRBV6-6	once	TRBJ2-5	CASSYSGRDGPGTQYF	TGTGCCAGCAGTTACTCGGGGCGGGATGGACCGGGGACCCAGTACTTC
TRBD1	14	TRBV4-1	.	TRBJ1-2	CASSQPGQLYGYTF	TGCGCCAGCAGCCAGCCGGGACAGCTTTATGGCTACACCTTC
TRBD1	17	TRBV19	once	TRBJ2-6	CASSPGQGPAGANVLTF	TGTGCCAGTAGCCCGGGACAGGGACCGGCTGGGGCCAACGTCCTGACTTTC
.	17	TRBV18	.	TRBJ2-7	CASSPLPGAGKRYEQYF	TGTGCCAGCTCACCCCTCCCCGGGGCGGGGAAACGCTACGAGCAGTACTTC
.	11	TRBV2	many	TRBJ2-7	CASRHPGEQYF	TGTGCCAGCAGGCACCCGGGCGAGCAGTACTTC
.	12	TRBV7-9	few	TRBJ1-5	CASSLDYQPQHF	TGTGCCAGCAGCTTAGACTATCAGCCCCAGCATTTT
TRBD1	14	TRBV3-1/TRBV3-2	.	TRBJ1-2	CASSQTGADDGYTF	TGTGCCAGCAGCCAAACAGGGGCGGATGATGGCTACACCTTC
.	13	TRBV23-1	.	TRBJ2-3	CASSPSSPDTQYF	TGCGCCAGCAGCCCCTCCAGTCCAGATACGCAGTATTTT
.	13	TRBV7-9	few	TRBJ1-1	CASSLQGSTEAFF	TGTGCCAGCAGCTTACAGGGATCAACTGAAGCTTTCTTT
.	13	TRBV7-2	once	TRBJ2-2	CASSLRGGGELFF	TGTGCCAGCAGTCTTCGGGGAGGCGGGGAGCTGTTTTTT
TRBD1	18	TRBV4-3	.	TRBJ2-6	CASSQGSGQGAGANVLTF	TGCGCCAGCAGCCAAGGTTCGGGACAGGGGGCTGGGGCCAACGTCCTGACTTTC
TRBD1	13	TRBV25-1	few	TRBJ2-7	CASNRGLSYEQYF	TGTGCCAGCAACAGGGGCCTTTCCTACGAGCAGTACTTC
TRBD1	15	TRBV5-5	once	TRBJ1-1	CASSLGLRGQSEAFF	TGTGCCAGCAGCTTGGGGCTCAGGGGGCAGTCTGAAGCTTTCTTT
.	16	TRBV10-3	.	TRBJ1-3	CAISEPRGGSGNTIYF	TGTGCCATCAGTGAGCCTCGGGGGGGTTCTGGAAACACCATATATTTT
TRBD1	15	TRBV23-1	.	TRBJ1-4	CASTQRDRGNEKLFF	TGCGCCAGCACCCAGCGGGACAGGGGAAATGAAAAACTGTTTTTT
.	15	TRBV9	.	TRBJ2-1	CASSLNRGGNNEQFF	TGTGCCAGCAGCCTCAATAGGGGGGGTAACAATGAGCAGTTCTTC
.	14	TRBV5-1	.	TRBJ1-5	CASSLTQAGQPQHF	TGCGCCAGCAGCTTGACGCAGGCAGGCCAGCCCCAGCATTTT
TRBD2	15	TRBV4-1	.	TRBJ2-1	CASSQVGGSYNEQFF	TGCGCCAGCAGCCAAGTGGGGGGGTCCTACAATGAGCAGTTCTTC
.	14	TRBV9	.	TRBJ1-6	CASSASRGSSPLHF	TGTGCCAGCAGCGCTAGCAGGGGTTCGTCACCCCTCCACTTT
TRBD1	13	TRBV5-1	.	TRBJ1-6	CASRDRDNSPLHF	TGCGCCAGCAGAGACAGGGATAATTCACCCCTCCACTTT
TRBD2	15	TRBV4-2	.	TRBJ2-1	CASSQGAGAYNEQFF	TGTGCCAGCAGCCAGGGAGCGGGGGCCTACAATGAGCAGTTCTTC
TRBD1	11	TRBV27	.	TRBJ2-1	CASGQGSEQFF	TGTGCCAGCGGACAGGGGAGTGAGCAGTTCTTC
.	12	TRBV2	.	TRBJ1-2	CASTGGRAGYTF	TGTGCCAGCACCGGGGGGCGGGCGGGCTACACCTTC
TRBD1	16	TRBV15	.	TRBJ2-7	CATSRPPGQGHDEQYF	TGTGCCACCAGCAGACCTCCGGGACAGGGGCACGACGAGCAGTACTTC
.	14	TRBV7-8	.	TRBJ1-2	CASSHRREGGGYTF	TGTGCCAGCAGCCACAGACGAGAAGGTGGCGGCTACACCTTC
TRBD2	17	TRBV5-1	.	TRBJ2-3	CASSWEGSGGGTDTQYF	TGCGCCAGCAGCTGGGAAGGTAGCGGGGGTGGCACAGATACGCAGTATTTT
TRBD2	15	TRBV19	.	TRBJ2-5	CASSIMGGAQETQYF	TGTGCCAGTAGTATAATGGGAGGGGCGCAAGAGACCCAGTACTTC
TRBD2	15	TRBV5-1	.	TRBJ2-5	CASSLITSGVETQYF	TGCGCCAGCAGCTTGATAACTAGCGGGGTGGAGACCCAGTACTTC
TRBD1	16	TRBV6-2/TRBV6-3	.	TRBJ2-3	CASSDAGTGKTDTQYF	TGTGCCAGCAGCGACGCCGGGACAGGGAAAACAGATACGCAGTATTTT
.	15	TRBV5-1	.	TRBJ2-1	CASSLVTGGTSEQFF	TGCGCCAGCAGCTTGGTGACAGGGGGGACTAGTGAGCAGTTCTTC
TRBD1	19	TRBV6-6	.	TRBJ2-6	CASSRSGQGAISGANVLTF	TGTGCCAGCAGCCGATCGGGACAGGGGGCAATTAGTGGGGCCAACGTCCTGACTTTC
.	15	TRBV19	.	TRBJ2-7	CASSIGGSVTYEQYF	TGTGCCAGTAGTATAGGTGGCAGCGTAACCTACGAGCAGTACTTC
.	15	TRBV5-1	.	TRBJ1-1	CASSLDGGPNTEAFF	TGCGCCAGCAGCTTGGATGGAGGGCCAAACACTGAAGCTTTCTTT
.	13	TRBV6-6	.	TRBJ1-5	CASSDRSNQPQHF	TGTGCCAGCAGCGACAGAAGCAATCAGCCCCAGCATTTT
.	16	TRBV5-5	.	TRBJ1-6	CASSAFQGIANSPLHF	TGTGCCAGCAGCGCATTTCAGGGAATAGCTAATTCACCCCTCCACTTT
.	12	TRBV6-5	once	TRBJ1-1	CASRTDQGKAFF	TGTGCCAGCAGAACCGACCAGGGGAAAGCTTTCTTT
.	14	TRBV18	.	TRBJ1-2	CASSPVPTNYGYTF	TGTGCCAGCTCACCAGTCCCAACTAACTATGGCTACACCTTC
TRBD1	15	TRBV19	once	TRBJ1-3	CASSNRDRVGNTIYF	TGTGCCAGTAGTAACCGGGACAGGGTTGGAAACACCATATATTTT
.	15	TRBV14	.	TRBJ1-2	CASSQDGGRWGSYTF	TGTGCCAGCAGCCAAGATGGAGGACGTTGGGGATCCTACACCTTC
TRBD1	12	TRBV7-2	.	TRBJ1-2	CASSLEGGERTF	TGTGCCAGCAGCTTAGAAGGGGGCGAGAGGACCTTC
TRBD2	15	TRBV2	.	TRBJ2-7	CASRGTSGGAGEQYF	TGTGCCAGCAGGGGAACTAGCGGGGGGGCCGGTGAGCAGTACTTC
.	15	TRBV6-6	.	TRBJ1-5	CASRLQGVGNQPQHF	TGTGCCAGCAGACTACAGGGTGTGGGCAATCAGCCCCAGCATTTT
.	13	TRBV11-1	.	TRBJ1-1	CASSRGANTEAFF	TGTGCCAGCAGCCGGGGGGCGAACACTGAAGCTTTCTTT
.	14	TRBV19	once	TRBJ1-5	CASSILSNNQPQHF	TGTGCCAGTAGTATCCTCAGTAACAATCAGCCCCAGCATTTT
.	14	TRBV11-2	.	TRBJ2-5	CASSLEAGRETQYF	TGTGCCAGCAGCCTCGAAGCGGGTCGAGAGACCCAGTACTTC
.	14	TRBV30	few	TRBJ1-6	CAWSVNGNNSPLHF	TGTGCCTGGAGTGTTAACGGTAATAATTCACCCCTCCACTTT
.	14	TRBV7-2	.	TRBJ2-2	CARERVGGTGELFF	TGTGCCAGGGAGCGGGTCGGGGGAACCGGGGAGCTGTTTTTT
.	13	TRBV12-3/TRBV12-4	.	TRBJ1-6	CASSLGPHSPLHF	TGTGCCAGCAGTTTAGGGCCCCATTCACCCCTCCACTTT
.	16	TRBV15	few	TRBJ1-1	CATSWARGGAGTEAFF	TGTGCCACCAGCTGGGCCAGGGGAGGGGCGGGAACTGAAGCTTTCTTT